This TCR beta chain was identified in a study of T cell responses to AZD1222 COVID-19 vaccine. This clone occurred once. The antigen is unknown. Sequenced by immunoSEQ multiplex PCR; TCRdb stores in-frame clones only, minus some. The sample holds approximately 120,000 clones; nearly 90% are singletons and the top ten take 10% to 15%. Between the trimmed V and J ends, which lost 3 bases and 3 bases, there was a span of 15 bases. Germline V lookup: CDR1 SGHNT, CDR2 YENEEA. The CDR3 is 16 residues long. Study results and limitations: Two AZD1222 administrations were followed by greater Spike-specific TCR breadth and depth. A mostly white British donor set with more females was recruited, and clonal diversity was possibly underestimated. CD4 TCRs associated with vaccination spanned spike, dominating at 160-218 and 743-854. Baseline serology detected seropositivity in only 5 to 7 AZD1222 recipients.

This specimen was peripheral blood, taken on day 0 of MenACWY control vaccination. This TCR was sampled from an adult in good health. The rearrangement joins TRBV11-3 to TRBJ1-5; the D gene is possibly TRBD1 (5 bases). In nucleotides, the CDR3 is TGTGCCAGCAGCTTGAAGGGACGAATTTTCAATCAGCCCCAGCATTTT. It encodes CASSLKGRIFNQPQHF.